This TCR beta chain was sequenced in a study of shared clonotypes between healthy human individuals. Across the whole study: Three plates each covered CD4 naive and memory; CD8 naive two, CD8 memory one.

Overall study findings and caveats: Only blood underwent sampling, and tissue repertoires likely differ.

Profiled with immunoSEQ multiplex PCR; TCRdb holds only in-frame clones, not every one. The table has just over 2,000,000 clones, approximately 94% seen once. With respect to this clone: As yet, its antigen is unknown.

Germline values: CDR1 SNHLY, CDR2 FYNNEI. Trimming took 7 bases from V and 2 from J, leaving 13 bases between them. This CDR3 contains 14 residues. Positive CCR7 selection of CD45RO-negative cells yielded the naive CD8 cells, and terminally differentiated effector memory CD45RA+ cells were excluded. The sample comprised naive CD8+ T cells sorted from blood. The sequence was obtained from a man younger than 35 in good health. The V gene is TRBV2, the J gene TRBJ2-3; no definite D call. The CDR3 protein is CASITSRFTDTQYF. CDR3 in DNA: TGTGCCAGCATTACGTCCAGATTCACAGATACGCAGTATTTT.